Listed here are 12 T cell receptor beta chains from one sample, sequenced in a study of OX40 agonist ivuxolimab in advanced cancers. Clones were sequenced by immunoSEQ multiplex PCR, and TCRdb holds only the in-frame ones, with some missing. The sample lists 43,000 or so clones; roughly 85% were seen once. This specimen consisted of CD4+ or CD8+ T cells sorted from blood, obtained in a trial of the OX40 agonist ivuxolimab. The receptors were gathered from an adult with an advanced solid tumor such as melanoma, head and neck, liver or kidney cancer.

The chain has TRBV28 and TRBJ1-2, with D uncertain. The CDR3 is made up of 13 amino acids. V lost 5 bases and J lost 8, with 15 bases in between. Germline-derived CDR1 and CDR2 are MDHEN and SYDVKM. The CDR3 DNA is TGTGCCAGCAGTCCGAAGACATTATACGGCTACACCTTC. Translation: CASSPKTLYGYTF.

The chain links TRBV11-2 to TRBJ2-2; D possibly corresponds to TRBD2 (5 bases). V was clipped by 4 bases and J by 7 bases, with 10 bases between them. The germline V gene has CDR1 SGHAT and CDR2 FQNNGV. The CDR3 is made up of 13 amino acids. CDR3 bases: TGTGCCAGCAGCTCCAGGAGCGGCGGGGAGCTGTTTTTT. Its translation is CASSSRSGGELFF.

The V gene is TRBV7-8, the J gene TRBJ2-5; 10 nucleotides line up with TRBD1. This CDR3 has 15 residues. Per the germline V gene, CDR1 is SGHVS and CDR2 is FQNEAQ. The J segment lost 4 bases and the V segment lost 3 bases, leaving 5 bases of the junction unmatched. The CDR3 region is CASSFPGQGSETQYF. The CDR3 coding sequence is TGTGCCAGCAGCTTTCCGGGACAGGGGTCAGAGACCCAGTACTTC.

The rearrangement joins TRBV30 to TRBJ2-5; D not certain. V dropped 0 bases and J dropped 7 bases, with 6 bases sitting between them. This CDR3 has 11 amino acids. Germline CDR1 GTSNPN, CDR2 SVGIG (reference sequence). In DNA form, the CDR3 reads TGTGCCTGGAGTGTAACTGGGACCCAGTACTTC. This codes for CAWSVTGTQYF.

The rearrangement uses TRBV10-3 and TRBJ2-4; D perhaps matches TRBD1 (5 bases). Trimming took off 5 bases at V and 0 bases at J, with 11 bases between the two ends. Per germline, CDR1 ENHRY and CDR2 SYGVKD. The CDR3 totals 15 residues. The chain's CDR3 is CAISTDRLAKNIQYF. CDR3 nucleotides: TGTGCCATCAGTACCGACAGACTAGCCAAAAACATTCAGTACTTC.

A few counts support this clone. This chain uses TRBV4-1 with TRBJ1-2, with D maybe TRBD1 (5 bases). Germline CDR1 and CDR2: MGHRA and YSYEKL. Deletions cut 0 bases from V and 9 bases from J, with 14 bases between. The CDR3 spans 14 residues. The CDR3 loop is CASSQDSGQGRYTF. Written as DNA, the CDR3 is TGCGCCAGCAGCCAAGATAGTGGGCAGGGCCGCTACACCTTC.

The rearrangement links TRBV7-9 to TRBJ1-5, with TRBD1 matching 7 bases. The V gene end was trimmed by 5 bases and the J gene end by 6 bases; junction bases not matched to a gene: 4. Germline V CDR1 and CDR2: SEHNR, FQNEAQ (reference sequence). The CDR3 is made up of 13 amino acids. The CDR3 spells CASSTTGVQPQHF. The CDR3 region has the DNA TGTGCCAGCAGCACTACAGGGGTTCAGCCCCAGCATTTT.

The V gene is TRBV6-1, the J gene TRBJ2-1; D may correspond to TRBD1 or TRBD2 (5 bases each). This CDR3 comprises 12 residues. Germline V gives CDR1 MNHNS, CDR2 SASEGT. CDR3 bases: TGTGCGACCGGGACCGTCGTCAATGAGCAGTTCTTC. This translates into CATGTVVNEQFF.

V is TRBV5-1 and J is TRBJ2-7; D not resolved. Trimming left V 0 bases short and J 3 bases short, with 10 bases between. CDR1 is SGHRS, CDR2 YFSETQ, per germline. The CDR3 is made up of 14 amino acids. The CDR3 DNA is TGCGCCAGCAGCTTGGGCGTTGACGGCTACGAGCAGTACTTC. Translating it yields CASSLGVDGYEQYF.

In its sample, this clone was seen once. The V call is TRBV27, the J call TRBJ2-7; no firm D call. Germline V gene sequence: CDR1 MNHEY, CDR2 SMNVEV (reference sequence). V lost 0 bases and J 3 bases, leaving 9 bases between the germline ends. The CDR3 length is 14 residues. The DNA for the CDR3 is TGTGCCAGCAGTTTATCGCTCAGGTACTACGAGCAGTACTTC. It specifies CASSLSLRYYEQYF.

The rearrangement uses TRBV10-3 and TRBJ2-7, with D tentatively TRBD1 (5 bases). Deletions cut 7 bases from V and 0 bases from J, with 7 bases between. The length of the CDR3 is 12 residues. The germline CDR1 and CDR2 sequences are ENHRY and SYGVKD. The CDR3 here is CAITDNSYEQYF. In DNA form, the CDR3 reads TGTGCCATCACGGACAACTCCTACGAGCAGTACTTC.

The J gene is TRBJ2-2, the V gene TRBV7-3, with D possibly called TRBD1 or TRBD2 (5 bases each). V was cut by 0 bases and J by 6 bases, with 11 bases left in between. Germline V gene lookup returns CDR1 SGHTA and CDR2 FQGTGA. The CDR3 consists of 15 residues. The CDR3 loop reads CASSLTRDGAGELFF. The CDR3 bases are TGTGCCAGCAGCTTAACTAGGGACGGGGCCGGGGAGCTGTTTTTT.